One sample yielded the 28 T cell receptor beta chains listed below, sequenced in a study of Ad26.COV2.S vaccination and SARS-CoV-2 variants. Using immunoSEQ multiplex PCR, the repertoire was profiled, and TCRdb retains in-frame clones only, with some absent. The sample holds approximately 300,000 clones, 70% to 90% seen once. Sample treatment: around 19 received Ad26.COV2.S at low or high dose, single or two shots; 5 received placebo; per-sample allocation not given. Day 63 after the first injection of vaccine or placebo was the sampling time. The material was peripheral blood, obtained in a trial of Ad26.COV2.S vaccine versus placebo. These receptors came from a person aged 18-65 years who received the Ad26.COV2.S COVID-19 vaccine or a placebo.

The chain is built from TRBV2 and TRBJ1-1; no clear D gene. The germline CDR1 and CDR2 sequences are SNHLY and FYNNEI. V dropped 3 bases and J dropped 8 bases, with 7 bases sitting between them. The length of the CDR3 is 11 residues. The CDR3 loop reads CASSEGGEAFF. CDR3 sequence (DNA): TGTGCCAGCAGTGAGGGTGGGGAAGCTTTCTTT.

The CDR3 sequence is CASSYSRVQPQHF. The CDR3 DNA follows: TGTGCCAGCAGTTACTCGAGGGTTCAGCCCCAGCATTTT. The genes are TRBV6-5 and TRBJ1-5; D not certain. The CDR3 spans 13 residues. CDR1 is MNHEY and CDR2 is SVGAGI in the germline V gene. With 0 bases removed from V and 6 bases from J, the gap between germline ends came to 6 bases.

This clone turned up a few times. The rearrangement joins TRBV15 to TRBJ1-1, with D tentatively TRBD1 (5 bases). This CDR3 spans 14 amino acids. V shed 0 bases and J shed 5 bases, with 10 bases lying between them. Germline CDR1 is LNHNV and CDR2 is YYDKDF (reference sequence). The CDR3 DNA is TGTGCCACCAGCAGAGATAGTTGGGGGACTGAAGCTTTCTTT. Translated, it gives CATSRDSWGTEAFF.

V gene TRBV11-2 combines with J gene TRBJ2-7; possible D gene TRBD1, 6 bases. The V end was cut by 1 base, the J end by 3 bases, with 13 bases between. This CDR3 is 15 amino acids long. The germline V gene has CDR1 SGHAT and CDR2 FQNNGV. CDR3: CASSLVWQGIYEQYF. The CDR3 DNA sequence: TGTGCCAGCAGCTTAGTGTGGCAGGGGATCTACGAGCAGTACTTC.

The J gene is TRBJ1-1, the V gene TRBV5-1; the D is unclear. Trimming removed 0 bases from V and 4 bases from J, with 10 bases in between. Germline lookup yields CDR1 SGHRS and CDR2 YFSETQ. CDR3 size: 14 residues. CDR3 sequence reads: CASSLVGEGTEAFF. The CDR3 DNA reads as TGCGCCAGCAGCTTGGTCGGGGAGGGCACTGAAGCTTTCTTT.

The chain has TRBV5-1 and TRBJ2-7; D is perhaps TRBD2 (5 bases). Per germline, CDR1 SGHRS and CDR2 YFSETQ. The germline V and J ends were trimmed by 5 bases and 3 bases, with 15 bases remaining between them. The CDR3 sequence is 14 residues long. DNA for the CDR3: TGCGCCAGCAGTCTTGGCAGAGGGTACTACGAGCAGTACTTC. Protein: CASSLGRGYYEQYF.

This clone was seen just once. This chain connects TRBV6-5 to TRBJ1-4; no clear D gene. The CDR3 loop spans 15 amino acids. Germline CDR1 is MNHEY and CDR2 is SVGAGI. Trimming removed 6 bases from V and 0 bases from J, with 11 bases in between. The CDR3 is CASSMRVATNEKLFF. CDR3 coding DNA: TGTGCCAGCAGCATGCGGGTTGCAACTAATGAAAAACTGTTTTTT.

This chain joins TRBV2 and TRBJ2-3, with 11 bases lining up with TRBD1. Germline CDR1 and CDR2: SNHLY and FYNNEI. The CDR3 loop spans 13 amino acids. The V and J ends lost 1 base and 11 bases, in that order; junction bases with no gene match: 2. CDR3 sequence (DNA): TGTGCCAGCAGTGAAGTGGGACAGGGGGTGCAGTATTTT. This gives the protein CASSEVGQGVQYF.

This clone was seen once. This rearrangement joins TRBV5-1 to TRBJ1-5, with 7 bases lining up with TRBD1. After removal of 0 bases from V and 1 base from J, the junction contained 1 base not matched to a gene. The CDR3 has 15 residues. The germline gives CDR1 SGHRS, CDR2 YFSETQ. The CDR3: CASSLGDRSNQPQHF. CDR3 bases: TGCGCCAGCAGCTTGGGGGACAGAAGCAATCAGCCCCAGCATTTT.

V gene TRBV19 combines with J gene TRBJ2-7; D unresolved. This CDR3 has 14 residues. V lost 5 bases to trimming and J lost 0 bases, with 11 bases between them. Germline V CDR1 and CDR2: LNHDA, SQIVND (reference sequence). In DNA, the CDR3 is TGTGCCAGTAGTCTAACCGCCAGCTCCTACGAGCAGTACTTC. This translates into CASSLTASSYEQYF.

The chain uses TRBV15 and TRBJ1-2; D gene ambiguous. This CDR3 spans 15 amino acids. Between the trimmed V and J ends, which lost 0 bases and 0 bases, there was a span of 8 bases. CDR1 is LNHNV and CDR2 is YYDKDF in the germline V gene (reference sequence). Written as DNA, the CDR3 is TGTGCCACCAGCAGAGATTCGGGGTCTAACTATGGCTACACCTTC. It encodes CATSRDSGSNYGYTF.

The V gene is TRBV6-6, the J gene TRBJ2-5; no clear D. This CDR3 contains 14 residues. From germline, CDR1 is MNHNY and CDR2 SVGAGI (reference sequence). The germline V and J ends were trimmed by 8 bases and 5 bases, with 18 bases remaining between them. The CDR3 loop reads CASRDLISRETQYF. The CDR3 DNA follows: TGTGCCAGCCGAGACCTAATCTCGCGGGAGACCCAGTACTTC.

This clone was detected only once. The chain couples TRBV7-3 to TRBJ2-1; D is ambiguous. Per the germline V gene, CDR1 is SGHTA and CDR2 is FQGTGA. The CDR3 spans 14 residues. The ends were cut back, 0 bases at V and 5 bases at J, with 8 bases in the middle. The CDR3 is CASSLTFGHNEQFF. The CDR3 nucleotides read TGTGCCAGCAGCTTAACGTTTGGCCACAATGAGCAGTTCTTC.

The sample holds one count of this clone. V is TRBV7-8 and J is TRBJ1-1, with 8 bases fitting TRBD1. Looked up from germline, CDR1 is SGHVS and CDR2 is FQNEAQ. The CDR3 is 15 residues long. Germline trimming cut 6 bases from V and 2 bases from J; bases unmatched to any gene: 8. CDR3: CASSRTDRDNTEAFF. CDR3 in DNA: TGTGCCAGCAGTCGTACGGACAGGGATAACACTGAAGCTTTCTTT.

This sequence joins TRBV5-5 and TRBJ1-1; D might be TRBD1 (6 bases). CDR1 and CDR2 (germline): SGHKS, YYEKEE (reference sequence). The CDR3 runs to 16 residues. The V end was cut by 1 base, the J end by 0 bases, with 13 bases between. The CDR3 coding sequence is TGTGCCAGCAGCTTGTTCGGGGGCGCTTTGAACACTGAAGCTTTCTTT. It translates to CASSLFGGALNTEAFF.

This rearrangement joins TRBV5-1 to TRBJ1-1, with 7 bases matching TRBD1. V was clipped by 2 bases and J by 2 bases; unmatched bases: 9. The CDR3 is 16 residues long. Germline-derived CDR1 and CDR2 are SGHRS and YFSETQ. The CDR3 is CASSFGQDLRNTEAFF. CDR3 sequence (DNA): TGCGCCAGCAGCTTCGGACAGGACCTACGAAACACTGAAGCTTTCTTT.

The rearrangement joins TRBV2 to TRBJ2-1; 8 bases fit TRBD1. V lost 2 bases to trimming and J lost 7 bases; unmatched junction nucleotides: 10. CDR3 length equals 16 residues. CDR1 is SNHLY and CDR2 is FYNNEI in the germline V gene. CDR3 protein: CASSELDRARGNEQFF. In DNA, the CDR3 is TGTGCCAGCAGTGAACTGGACAGGGCAAGGGGGAATGAGCAGTTCTTC. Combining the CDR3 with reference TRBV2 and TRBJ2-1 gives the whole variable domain EPEVTQTPSHQVTQMGQEVILRCVPISNHLYFYWYRQILGQKVEFLVSFYNNEISEKSEIFDDQFSVERPDGSNFTLKIRSTKLEDSAMYFCASSELDRARGNEQFFGPGTRLTVL.

DNA of the CDR3: TGCGCCAGCAGCTCATCGGGACAGGTATTTGGCTACACCTTC. This translates into CASSSSGQVFGYTF. This chain uses TRBV5-1 with TRBJ1-2, with 8 bases lining up with TRBD1. From germline, CDR1 is SGHRS and CDR2 YFSETQ. The CDR3 consists of 14 residues. J lost 7 bases, V lost 3 bases, and 8 bases had no gene match.

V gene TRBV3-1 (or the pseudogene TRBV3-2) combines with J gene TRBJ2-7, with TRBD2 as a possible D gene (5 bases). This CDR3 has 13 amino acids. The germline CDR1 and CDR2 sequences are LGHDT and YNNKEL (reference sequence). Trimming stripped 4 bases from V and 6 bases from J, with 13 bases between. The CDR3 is CASSRLNRGEQYF. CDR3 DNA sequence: TGTGCCAGCAGCCGCCTAAACCGGGGCGAGCAGTACTTC.

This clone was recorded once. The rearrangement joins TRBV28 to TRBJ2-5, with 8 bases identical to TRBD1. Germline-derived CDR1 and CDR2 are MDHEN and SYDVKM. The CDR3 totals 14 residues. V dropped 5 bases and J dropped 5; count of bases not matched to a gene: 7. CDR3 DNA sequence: TGTGCCAGCAGTAAGACAGGGGCCCGGGAGACCCAGTACTTC. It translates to CASSKTGARETQYF.

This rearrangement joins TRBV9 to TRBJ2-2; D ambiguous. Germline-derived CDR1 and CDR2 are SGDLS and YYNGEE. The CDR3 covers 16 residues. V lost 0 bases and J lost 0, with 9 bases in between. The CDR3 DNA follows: TGTGCCAGCAGCGTAGAAGTAGGCACGAACACCGGGGAGCTGTTTTTT. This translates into CASSVEVGTNTGELFF.

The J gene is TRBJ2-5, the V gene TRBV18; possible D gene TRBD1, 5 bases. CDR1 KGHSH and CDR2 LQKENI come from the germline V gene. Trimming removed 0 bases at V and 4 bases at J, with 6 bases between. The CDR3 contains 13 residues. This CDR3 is CASSPPDTETQYF. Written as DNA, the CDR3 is TGTGCCAGCTCACCACCGGACACAGAGACCCAGTACTTC.

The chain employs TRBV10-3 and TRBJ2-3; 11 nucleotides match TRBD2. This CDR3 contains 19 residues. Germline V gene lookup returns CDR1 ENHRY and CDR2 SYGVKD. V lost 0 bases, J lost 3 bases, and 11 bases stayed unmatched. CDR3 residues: CAISESSAGWTSGTDTQYF. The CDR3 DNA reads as TGTGCCATCAGTGAGTCGAGTGCGGGGTGGACTAGCGGGACAGATACGCAGTATTTT.

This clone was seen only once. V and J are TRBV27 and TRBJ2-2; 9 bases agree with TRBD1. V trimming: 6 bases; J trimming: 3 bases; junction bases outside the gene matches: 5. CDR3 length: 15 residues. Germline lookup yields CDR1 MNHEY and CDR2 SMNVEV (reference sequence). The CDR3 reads CASRRGDRDTGELFF. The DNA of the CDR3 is TGTGCCAGCAGACGGGGGGACAGGGACACCGGGGAGCTGTTTTTT.

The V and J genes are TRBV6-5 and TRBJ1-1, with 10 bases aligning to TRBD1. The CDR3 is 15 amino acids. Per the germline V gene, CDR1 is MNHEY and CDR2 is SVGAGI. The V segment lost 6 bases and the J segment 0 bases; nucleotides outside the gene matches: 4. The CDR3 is CASSRDRGLNTEAFF. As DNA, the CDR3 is TGTGCCAGCAGCCGGGACAGGGGATTGAACACTGAAGCTTTCTTT.

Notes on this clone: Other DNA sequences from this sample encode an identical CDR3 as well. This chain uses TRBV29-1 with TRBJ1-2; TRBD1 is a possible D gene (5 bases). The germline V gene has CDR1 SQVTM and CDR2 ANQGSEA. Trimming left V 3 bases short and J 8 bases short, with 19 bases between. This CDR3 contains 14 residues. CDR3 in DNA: TGCAGCGTTGAGAGGCTCGAGGTGTGGGGCGGCTACACCTTC. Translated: CSVERLEVWGGYTF.

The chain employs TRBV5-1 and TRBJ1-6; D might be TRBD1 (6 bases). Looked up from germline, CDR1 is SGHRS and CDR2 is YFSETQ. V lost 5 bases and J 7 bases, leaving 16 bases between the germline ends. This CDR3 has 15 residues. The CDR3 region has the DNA TGCGCCAGCAGAACTGGTGGGGGGGCGAATTCACCCCTCCACTTT. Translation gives CASRTGGGANSPLHF.

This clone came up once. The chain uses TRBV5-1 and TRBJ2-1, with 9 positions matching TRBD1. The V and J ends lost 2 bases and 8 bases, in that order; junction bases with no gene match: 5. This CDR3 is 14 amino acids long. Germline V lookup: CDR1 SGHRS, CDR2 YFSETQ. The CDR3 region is CASSLQGADDEQFF. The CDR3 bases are TGCGCCAGCAGCTTACAGGGGGCGGACGATGAGCAGTTCTTC.